Described below is a single TCR beta chain sequence and its context. It lacks a known antigen. Base qualities are not recorded, but no much larger clone differs from it by a single base. Patients with autoimmune disease history or receiving systemic immunosuppression were excluded from the trial. Peripheral blood for TCR sequencing was collected from all dose cohorts at baseline, on cycle 4 day 1, and on cycle 7 day 1. Samples came from an open-label, multicenter, first-in-human phase I dose-escalation trial of ivuxolimab. Adults with locally advanced or metastatic melanoma, renal cell, hepatocellular, or head and neck squamous cell carcinoma were enrolled in the trial. Before TCR sequencing, CD4+ and CD8+ T cells were separately sorted from peripheral blood. This sample stems from a study of OX40 agonist ivuxolimab in advanced cancers. For context, the study as a whole: Ivuxolimab, which targeted the costimulatory receptor OX40 (CD134), was an agonistic, fully human IgG2 monoclonal antibody. Intravenous ivuxolimab was administered to patients every 2 weeks at six dose levels: 0.01, 0.1, 0.3, 1.5, 3 and 10 mg/kg. Of the roughly 51 patients in dose escalation, around 20 had hepatocellular carcinoma, some 15 had melanoma, 9 had renal cell carcinoma and 9 had head and neck cancer. In the dose-escalation cohort, 82.7% of patients were male, and the mean age was 60 years with a range of roughly 20 to 79. Prior anti-PD-1, anti-PD-L1 or anti-CTLA-4 therapy was permitted, and checkpoint inhibitors had been received by around 39% of dose-escalation patients. Partial responses were achieved by three dose-escalation patients, of whom one had hepatocellular carcinoma and two had cutaneous melanoma. The purpose of peripheral TCRbeta sequencing was to test whether ivuxolimab changed TCR sequence diversity and led to clonal T-cell expansion. The monotherapy dose-escalation portion (N of about 49 patients) of the phase I ivuxolimab trial is reported in the paper.

Sequences MNHEY (CDR1) and SMNVEV (CDR2) are obtained from the germline V gene (reference sequence). V is clipped by 10 bases and J by 3 bases, and the sequence between their germline boundaries is 15 bases long. Including cysteine and phenylalanine, the CDR3 has 13 amino acids. Only the CDR3 portion is preserved as DNA: 39 bases, with reading frame beginning at the first base. The paper's findings and limits, for the study overall: At doses of 0.1 to 3.0 mg/kg, clonal expansion of both CD4+ and CD8+ T cells in blood was seen between baseline and week 6. Low levels of normalized T-cell clonal expansion were also seen in some nonresponding patients. After ivuxolimab, CD8+ T cells had more expanded clones than CD4+ T cells on average. The antigen specificity of the peripheral T cells that underwent clonal expansion was not determined. In partial responders in the 0.1-3.0 mg/kg groups, normalized peripheral clonal expansion was found to be among the lowest, especially among CD8+ T cells.

For sequencing of the TCRbeta CDR3 region, genomic DNA was extracted from the sorted cells. The immunoSEQ Assay was used to sequence the TCRbeta CDR3 regions. What TCRdb holds here is the immuneACCESS table cut down to in-frame rearrangements. Part of the clones is not present; checked against another copy, under half of the missing clones reflect an unresolved V gene, and the others are unexplained. Recorded for this sample are about 18,000 clones; about 82% of them occurred a single time. Roughly 24% of the sample lies in the top ten. This clonotype was sampled from an adult with an advanced solid tumor such as melanoma, head and neck, liver or kidney cancer. The sequencing used CD4+ or CD8+ T cells sorted from blood, collected in a trial of the OX40 agonist ivuxolimab. Rearrangement joined TRBV27 to TRBJ1-2; TRBD1 is a weak D gene call, 6 bases matching. This receptor has the CDR3 CATSRGQDYGYTF. The DNA sequence is TGTGCCACCTCGCGGGGGCAGGACTATGGCTACACCTTC.